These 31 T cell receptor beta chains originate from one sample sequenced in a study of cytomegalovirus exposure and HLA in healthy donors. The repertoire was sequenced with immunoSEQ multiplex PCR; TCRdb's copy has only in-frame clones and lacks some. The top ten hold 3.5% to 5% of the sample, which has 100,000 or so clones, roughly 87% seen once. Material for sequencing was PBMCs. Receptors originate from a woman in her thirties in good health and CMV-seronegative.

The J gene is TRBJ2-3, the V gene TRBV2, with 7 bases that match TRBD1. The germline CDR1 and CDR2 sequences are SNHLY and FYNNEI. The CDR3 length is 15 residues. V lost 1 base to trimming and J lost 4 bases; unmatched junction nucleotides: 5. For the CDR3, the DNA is TGTGCCAGCAGTGAAGTCCCGACAGGGCCAGATACGCAGTATTTT. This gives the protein CASSEVPTGPDTQYF. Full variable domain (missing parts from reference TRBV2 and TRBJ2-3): EPEVTQTPSHQVTQMGQEVILRCVPISNHLYFYWYRQILGQKVEFLVSFYNNEISEKSEIFDDQFSVERPDGSNFTLKIRSTKLEDSAMYFCASSEVPTGPDTQYFGPGTRLTVL.

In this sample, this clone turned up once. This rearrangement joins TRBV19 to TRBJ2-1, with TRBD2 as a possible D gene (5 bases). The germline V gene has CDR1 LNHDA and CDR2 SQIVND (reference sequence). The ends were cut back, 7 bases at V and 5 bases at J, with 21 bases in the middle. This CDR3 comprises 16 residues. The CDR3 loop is CASTPAADPWNNEQFF. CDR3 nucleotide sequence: TGTGCCAGTACCCCCGCAGCGGATCCTTGGAACAATGAGCAGTTCTTC.

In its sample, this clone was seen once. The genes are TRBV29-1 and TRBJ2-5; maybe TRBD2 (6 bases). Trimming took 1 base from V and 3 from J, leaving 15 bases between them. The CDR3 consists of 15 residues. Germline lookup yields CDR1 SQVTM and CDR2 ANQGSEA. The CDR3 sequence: CSVEGGGGPEETQYF. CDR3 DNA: TGCAGCGTTGAAGGCGGCGGAGGGCCCGAAGAGACCCAGTACTTC.

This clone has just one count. CDR3 protein: CASSLGLAGGPYEQYF. The DNA for the CDR3 is TGTGCCAGCAGCTTAGGGCTAGCGGGGGGCCCCTACGAGCAGTACTTC. The chain joins TRBV11-2 to TRBJ2-7, with TRBD2 matching 11 bases. The CDR3 runs to 16 residues. Germline lookup yields CDR1 SGHAT and CDR2 FQNNGV. With V trimmed by 1 base and J by 2 bases, 4 bases remained unmatched. The whole variable domain, remainder taken from reference TRBV11-2 and TRBJ2-7, is EAGVAQSPRYKIIEKRQSVAFWCNPISGHATLYWYQQILGQGPKLLIQFQNNGVVDDSQLPKDRFSAERLKGVDSTLKIQPAKLEDSAVYLCASSLGLAGGPYEQYFGPGTRLTVT.

The DNA for the CDR3 is TGTGCCAGCAGTTTATTCCTAGCGGGCCCGCGTGCGCAGTTCTTC. The encoded protein is CASSLFLAGPRAQFF. The chain combines TRBV27 with TRBJ2-1, with 8 nucleotides matching TRBD2. Germline loops: CDR1 MNHEY, CDR2 SMNVEV (reference sequence). The CDR3 spans 15 residues. The junction had 11 bases not matched to a gene; V was cut back by 1 base and J by 12 bases.

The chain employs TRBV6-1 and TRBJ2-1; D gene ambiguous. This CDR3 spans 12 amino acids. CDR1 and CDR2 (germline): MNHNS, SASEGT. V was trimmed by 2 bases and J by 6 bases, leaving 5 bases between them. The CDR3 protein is CASSEIINEQFF. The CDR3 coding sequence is TGTGCCAGCAGTGAAATCATCAATGAGCAGTTCTTC.

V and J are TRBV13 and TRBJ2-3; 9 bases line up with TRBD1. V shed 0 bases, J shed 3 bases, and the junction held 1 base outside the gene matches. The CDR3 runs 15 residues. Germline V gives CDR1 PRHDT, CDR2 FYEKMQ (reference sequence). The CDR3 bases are TGTGCCAGCAGCTTAGGGACAGGGGGGACAGATACGCAGTATTTT. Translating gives CASSLGTGGTDTQYF.

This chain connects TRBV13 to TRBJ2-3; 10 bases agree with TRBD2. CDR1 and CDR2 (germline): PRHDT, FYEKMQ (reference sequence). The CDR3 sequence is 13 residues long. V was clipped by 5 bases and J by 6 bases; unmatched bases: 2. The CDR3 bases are TGTGCCAGCAGCCTAGCGGGGGTGGATACGCAGTATTTT. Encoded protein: CASSLAGVDTQYF. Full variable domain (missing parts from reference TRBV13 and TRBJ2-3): AAGVIQSPRHLIKEKRETATLKCYPIPRHDTVYWYQQGPGQDPQFLISFYEKMQSDKGSIPDRFSAQQFSDYHSELNMSSLELGDSALYFCASSLAGVDTQYFGPGTRLTVL.

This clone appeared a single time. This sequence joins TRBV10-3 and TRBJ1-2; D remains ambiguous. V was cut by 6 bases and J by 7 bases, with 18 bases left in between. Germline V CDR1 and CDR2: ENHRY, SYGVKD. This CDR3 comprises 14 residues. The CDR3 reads CAISEQPSRRGYTF. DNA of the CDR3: TGTGCCATCAGCGAACAGCCCTCACGTCGTGGCTACACCTTC.

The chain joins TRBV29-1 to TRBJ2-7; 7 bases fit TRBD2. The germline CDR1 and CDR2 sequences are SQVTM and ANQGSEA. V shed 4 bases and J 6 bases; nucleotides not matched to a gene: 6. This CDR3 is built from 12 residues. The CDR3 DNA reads TGCAGCGTTGTCGGCGGGAGAAGCGAGCAGTACTTC. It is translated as CSVVGGRSEQYF.

CDR3 bases: TGTGCCAGCAGCTTCCCCCCGCTGCGGTATTTT. Its translation is CASSFPPLRYF. This sequence joins TRBV7-3 and TRBJ2-3; D remains ambiguous. V lost 3 bases and J 14 bases, leaving 12 bases between the germline ends. This CDR3 has 11 amino acids. Germline-derived CDR1 and CDR2 are SGHTA and FQGTGA.

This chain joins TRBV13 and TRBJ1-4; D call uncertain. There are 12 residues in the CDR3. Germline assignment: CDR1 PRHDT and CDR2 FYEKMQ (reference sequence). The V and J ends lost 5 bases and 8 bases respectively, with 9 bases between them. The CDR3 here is CASSRAGEKLFF. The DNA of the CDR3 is TGTGCCAGCAGCCGAGCGGGGGAAAAACTGTTTTTT.

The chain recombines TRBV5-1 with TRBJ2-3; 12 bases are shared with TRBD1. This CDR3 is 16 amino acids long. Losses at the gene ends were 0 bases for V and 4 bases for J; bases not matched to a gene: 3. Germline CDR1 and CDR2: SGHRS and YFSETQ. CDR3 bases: TGCGCCAGCAGCTTGGTGGGACAGGGGGCCCCAGATACGCAGTATTTT. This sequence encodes CASSLVGQGAPDTQYF.

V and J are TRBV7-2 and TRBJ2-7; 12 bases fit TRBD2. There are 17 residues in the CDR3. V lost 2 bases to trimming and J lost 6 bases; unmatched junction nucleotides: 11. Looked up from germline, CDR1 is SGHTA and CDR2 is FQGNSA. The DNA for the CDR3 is TGTGCCAGCAGCTTACCGAGACTAGCGGGAGACACGAGCGAGCAGTACTTC. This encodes CASSLPRLAGDTSEQYF. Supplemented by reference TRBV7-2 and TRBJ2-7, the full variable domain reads GAGVSQSPSNKVTEKGKDVELRCDPISGHTALYWYRQSLGQGLEFLIYFQGNSAPDKSGLPSDRFSAERTGGSVSTLTIQRTQQEDSAVYLCASSLPRLAGDTSEQYFGPGTRLTVT.

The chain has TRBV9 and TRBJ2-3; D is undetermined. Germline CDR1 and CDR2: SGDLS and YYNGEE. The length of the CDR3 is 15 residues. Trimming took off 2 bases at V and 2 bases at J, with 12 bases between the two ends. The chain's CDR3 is CASSVMQRSTDTQYF. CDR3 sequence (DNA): TGTGCCAGCAGCGTTATGCAGCGTTCCACAGATACGCAGTATTTT.

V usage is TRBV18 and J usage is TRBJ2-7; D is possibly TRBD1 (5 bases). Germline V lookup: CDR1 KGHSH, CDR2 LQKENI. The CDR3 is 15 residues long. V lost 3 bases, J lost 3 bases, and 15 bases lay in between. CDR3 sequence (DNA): TGTGCCAGCTCACCGCCCGGAAACCAGGGCTACGAGCAGTACTTC. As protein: CASSPPGNQGYEQYF.

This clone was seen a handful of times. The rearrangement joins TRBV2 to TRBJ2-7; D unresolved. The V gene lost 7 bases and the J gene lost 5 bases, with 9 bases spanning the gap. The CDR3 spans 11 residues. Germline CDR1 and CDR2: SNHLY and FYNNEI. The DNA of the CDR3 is TGTGCCAGCAACGGGTTCCACGAGCAGTACTTC. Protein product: CASNGFHEQYF.

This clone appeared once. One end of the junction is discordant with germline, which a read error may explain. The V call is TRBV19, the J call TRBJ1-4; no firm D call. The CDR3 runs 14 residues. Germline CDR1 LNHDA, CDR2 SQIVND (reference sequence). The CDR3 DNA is TGTGCCAGTAGGGATTTTCGGACTACTGAAAAACTGTTTTTT. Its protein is CASRDFRTTEKLFF.

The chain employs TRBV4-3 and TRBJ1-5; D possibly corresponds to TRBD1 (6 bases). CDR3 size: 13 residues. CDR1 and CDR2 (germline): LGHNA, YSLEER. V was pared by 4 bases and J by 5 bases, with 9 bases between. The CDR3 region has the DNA TGCGCCAGCAGCCTCTACAGGGATCAGCCCCAGCATTTT. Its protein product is CASSLYRDQPQHF.

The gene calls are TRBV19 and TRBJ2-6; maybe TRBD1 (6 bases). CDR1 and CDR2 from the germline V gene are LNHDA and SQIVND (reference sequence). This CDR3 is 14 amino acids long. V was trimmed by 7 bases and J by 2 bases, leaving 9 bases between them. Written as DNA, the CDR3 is TGTGCCAGTAATACAGGGACTGGGGCCAACGTCCTGACTTTC. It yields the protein CASNTGTGANVLTF. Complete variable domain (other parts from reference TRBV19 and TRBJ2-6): DGGITQSPKYLFRKEGQNVTLSCEQNLNHDAMYWYRQDPGQGLRLIYYSQIVNDFQKGDIAEGYSVSREKKESFPLTVTSAQKNPTAFYLCASNTGTGANVLTFGAGSRLTVL.

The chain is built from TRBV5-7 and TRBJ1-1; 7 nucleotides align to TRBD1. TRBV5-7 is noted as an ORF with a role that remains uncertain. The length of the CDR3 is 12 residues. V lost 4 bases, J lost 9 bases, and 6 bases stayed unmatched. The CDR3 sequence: CASSMGQQKAFF. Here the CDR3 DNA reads TGTGCCAGCAGCATGGGACAGCAGAAAGCTTTCTTT.

In nucleotides, the CDR3 is TGCGCCAGCAGCCTCGATGTGCTAGCGGGAGAAGAGCAGTACTTC. It specifies CASSLDVLAGEEQYF. The chain has TRBV5-1 and TRBJ2-7; TRBD2 aligns across 10 bases. The germline V gene encodes CDR1 SGHRS and CDR2 YFSETQ. Germline trimming cut 4 bases from V and 7 bases from J; bases unmatched to any gene: 11. CDR3 length equals 15 residues.

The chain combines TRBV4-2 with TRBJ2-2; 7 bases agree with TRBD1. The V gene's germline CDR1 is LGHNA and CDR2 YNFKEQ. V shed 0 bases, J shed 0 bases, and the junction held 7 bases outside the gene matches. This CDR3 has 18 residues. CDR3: CASSQEGPGTANTGELFF. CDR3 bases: TGTGCCAGCAGCCAAGAGGGCCCCGGGACAGCGAACACCGGGGAGCTGTTTTTT.

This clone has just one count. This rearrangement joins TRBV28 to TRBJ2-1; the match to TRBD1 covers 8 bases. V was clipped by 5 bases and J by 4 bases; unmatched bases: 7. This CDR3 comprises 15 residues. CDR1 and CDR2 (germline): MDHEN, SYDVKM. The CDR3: CASSPLGQGYNEQFF. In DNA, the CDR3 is TGTGCCAGCAGTCCGCTAGGACAGGGATACAATGAGCAGTTCTTC.

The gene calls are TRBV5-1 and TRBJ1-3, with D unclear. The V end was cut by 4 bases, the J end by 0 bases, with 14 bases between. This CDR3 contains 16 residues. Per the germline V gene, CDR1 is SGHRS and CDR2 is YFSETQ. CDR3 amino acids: CASSAREVSSGNTIYF. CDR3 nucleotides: TGCGCCAGCAGCGCCCGGGAGGTGAGCTCTGGAAACACCATATATTTT.

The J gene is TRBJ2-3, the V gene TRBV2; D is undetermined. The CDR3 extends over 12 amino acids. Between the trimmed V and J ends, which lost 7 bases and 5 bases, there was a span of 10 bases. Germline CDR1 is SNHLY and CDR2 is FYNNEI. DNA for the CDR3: TGTGCCAGCACCCCGCTAGGAGATACGCAGTATTTT. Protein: CASTPLGDTQYF.

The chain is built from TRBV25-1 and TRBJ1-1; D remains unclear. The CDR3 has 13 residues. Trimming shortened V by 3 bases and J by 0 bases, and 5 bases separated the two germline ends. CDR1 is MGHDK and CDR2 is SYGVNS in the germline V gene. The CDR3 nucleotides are TGTGCCAGCAGTGATCTTCTGAACACTGAAGCTTTCTTT. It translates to CASSDLLNTEAFF.

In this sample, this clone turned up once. Here the CDR3 DNA reads TGTGCCAGCAGCCTTAGCGGGAGCGCGGGTAATGAGCAGTTCTTC. It yields the protein CASSLSGSAGNEQFF. The chain recombines TRBV28 with TRBJ2-1; 9 nucleotides agree with TRBD2. Germline V lookup: CDR1 MDHEN, CDR2 SYDVKM. Trimming removed 6 bases from V and 7 bases from J; junction bases left unmatched: 10. The CDR3 runs 15 residues.

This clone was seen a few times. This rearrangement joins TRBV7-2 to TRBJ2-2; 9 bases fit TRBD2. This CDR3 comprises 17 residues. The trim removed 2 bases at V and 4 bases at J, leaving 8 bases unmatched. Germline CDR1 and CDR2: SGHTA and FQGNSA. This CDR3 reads CASSLNAGGPGTGELFF. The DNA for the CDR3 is TGTGCCAGCAGCTTAAATGCGGGAGGGCCTGGCACCGGGGAGCTGTTTTTT.

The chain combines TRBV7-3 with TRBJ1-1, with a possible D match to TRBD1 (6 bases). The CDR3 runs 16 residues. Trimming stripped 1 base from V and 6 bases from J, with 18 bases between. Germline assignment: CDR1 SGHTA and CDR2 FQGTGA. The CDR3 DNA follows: TGTGCCAGCAGCTTAAGGGCAGGGGCGGGAGTCGCTGAAGCTTTCTTT. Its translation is CASSLRAGAGVAEAFF.

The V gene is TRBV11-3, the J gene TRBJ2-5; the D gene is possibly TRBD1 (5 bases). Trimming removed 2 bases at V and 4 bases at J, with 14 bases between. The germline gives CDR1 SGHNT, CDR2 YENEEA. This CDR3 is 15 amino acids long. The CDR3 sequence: CASSLTGSRAETQYF. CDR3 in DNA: TGTGCCAGCAGCTTAACGGGTTCCAGGGCAGAGACCCAGTACTTC.